This T cell receptor (beta chain) was sequenced in a study of vaccination effects on CD4 cells after COVID-19. Study overall: Post-vaccine sample collection fell at a median of 72 days after the second dose. A few million PBMC per well received 10 IU/ml IL-2 and approximately 9.2 ug/ml peptides in culture.

General study findings and limits: Substantial clonal contraction characterized both infection- and vaccine-induced clones late after vaccination.

A note on this clone: Its antigen is still unknown.

The CDR3 extends over 20 amino acids. V gave up 0 bases and J gave up 1 base; unmatched junction bases: 17. The germline V gene has CDR1 LNHDA and CDR2 SQIVND (reference sequence). TCRdb's copy holds only in-frame clones and misses some; the assay was immunoSEQ multiplex PCR. The sample contains roughly 40,000 clones, around two thirds of which appear only once. The culture ran for roughly 10 days before CD4+ T cells were isolated. Participants were vaccinated with two doses of either the BNT162b2 or mRNA-1273 vaccine. Cultures had half their medium replaced with IL-2 medium on days 3 and 7. This rearrangement joins TRBV19 to TRBJ1-1; TRBD1 aligns across 7 bases. The source of this sequence is a human donor who received a COVID-19 vaccine. The starting material was CD4+ T cells from PBMCs cultured without peptide, obtained after COVID-19 vaccination. The CDR3 DNA sequence: TGTGCCAGTAGTATAGATGGATACAGGGGTTCGGAAGTTTGGAACACTGAAGCTTTCTTT. Protein product: CASSIDGYRGSEVWNTEAFF. Drawing the rest from reference TRBV19 and TRBJ1-1, the complete variable domain is DGGITQSPKYLFRKEGQNVTLSCEQNLNHDAMYWYRQDPGQGLRLIYYSQIVNDFQKGDIAEGYSVSREKKESFPLTVTSAQKNPTAFYLCASSIDGYRGSEVWNTEAFFGQGTRLTVV.